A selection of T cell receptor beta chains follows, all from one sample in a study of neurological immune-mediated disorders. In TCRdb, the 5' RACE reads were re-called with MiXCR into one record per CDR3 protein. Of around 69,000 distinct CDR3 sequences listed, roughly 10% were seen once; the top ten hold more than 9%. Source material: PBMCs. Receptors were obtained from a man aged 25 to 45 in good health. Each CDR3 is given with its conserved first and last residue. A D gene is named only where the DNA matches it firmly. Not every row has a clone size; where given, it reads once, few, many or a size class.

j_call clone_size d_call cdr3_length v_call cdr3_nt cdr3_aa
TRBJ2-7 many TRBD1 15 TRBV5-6 TGTGCCAGCAGCTCGGCCCTGACAGGGTGGGACGAGCAGTACTTC CASSSALTGWDEQYF
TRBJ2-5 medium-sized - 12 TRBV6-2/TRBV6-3 TGTGCCAGCAGTTACCCGCCGCAGACCCAGTACTTC CASSYPPQTQYF
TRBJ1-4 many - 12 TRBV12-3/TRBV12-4 TGTGCCAGCAGTTCGGAGAATGAAAAACTGTTTTTT CASSSENEKLFF
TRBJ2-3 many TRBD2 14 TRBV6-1 TGTGCCAGCAGCCTAGCGGGACCCCCAGATACGCAGTATTTT CASSLAGPPDTQYF
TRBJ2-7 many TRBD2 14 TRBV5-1 TGCGCCAGCAGCTTTGGACTAGCGTCCTACGAGCAGTACTTC CASSFGLASYEQYF
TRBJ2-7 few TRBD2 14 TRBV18 TGTGCCAGCTCAGGTCTAGCGGAAGGGTACGAGCAGTACTTC CASSGLAEGYEQYF
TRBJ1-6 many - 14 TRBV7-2 TGTGCCAGCAGCTCCGGGACGGTCGTTTCACCCCTCCACTTT CASSSGTVVSPLHF
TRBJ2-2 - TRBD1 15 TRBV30 TGTGCCTGGAGTGTACTAGGGACAGCCACCGGGGAGCTGTTTTTT CAWSVLGTATGELFF
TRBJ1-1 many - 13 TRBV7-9 TGTGCCAGCAGGACACAGTCTCACACTGAAGCTTTCTTT CASRTQSHTEAFF
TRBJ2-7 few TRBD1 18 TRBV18 TGTGCCAGCTCACCAGTCCCGGGACAGGGGGCGCGACCCTACGAGCAGTACTTC CASSPVPGQGARPYEQYF
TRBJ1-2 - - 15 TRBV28 TGTGCCAGCAGTTTTAGCCGGGCGGGTAACTATGGCTACACCTTC CASSFSRAGNYGYTF
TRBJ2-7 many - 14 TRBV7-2 TGTGCCAGCAGCCGAAAGACGGATTCCTACGAGCAGTACTTC CASSRKTDSYEQYF
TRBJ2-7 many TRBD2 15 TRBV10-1 TGCGCCAGCAGTGAAGGAGCGGGAGGGCAGTACGAGCAGTACTTC CASSEGAGGQYEQYF
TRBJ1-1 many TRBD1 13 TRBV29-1 TGCAGCGTTGAAGAAGGGACAGCTACTGAAGCTTTCTTT CSVEEGTATEAFF
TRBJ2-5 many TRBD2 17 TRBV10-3 TGTGCCATCAGTGACCTCACAGCGGGACCATCCCAAGAGACCCAGTACTTC CAISDLTAGPSQETQYF
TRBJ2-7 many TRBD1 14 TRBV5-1 TGCGCCAGCAGCTTGGCGGGACAGCAGGGCGAGCAGTACTTC CASSLAGQQGEQYF
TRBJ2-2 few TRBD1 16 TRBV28 TGTGCCAGCAGTTCAACAGGGGGGTCAGGCGCCGGGGAGCTGTTTTTT CASSSTGGSGAGELFF
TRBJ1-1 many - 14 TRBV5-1 TGCGCCAGCAGCTTGACGGGGGCGAACACTGAAGCTTTCTTT CASSLTGANTEAFF
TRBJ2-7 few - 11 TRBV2 TGTGCCAGCAGTCCAACCTACGAGCAGTACTTC CASSPTYEQYF
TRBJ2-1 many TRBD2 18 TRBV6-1 TGTGCCAGCAGTGAAGCTGGGACTAGCGGGAAAACTTACAATGAGCAGTTCTTC CASSEAGTSGKTYNEQFF
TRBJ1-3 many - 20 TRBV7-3 TGTGCCAGCAGCTTAACGCGGCAGGGGCCGGATACCAGCTCTGGAAACACCATATATTTT CASSLTRQGPDTSSGNTIYF
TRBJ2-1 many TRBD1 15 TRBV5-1 TGCGCCAGCAGCTTGGGGGACAGGGATGCAAATGAGCAGTTCTTC CASSLGDRDANEQFF
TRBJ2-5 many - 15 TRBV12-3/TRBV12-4 TGTGCCAGCAGTTCGGTCAGCCGCGGTGATAGGACCCAGTACTTC CASSSVSRGDRTQYF